The present TCR beta chain was sequenced within a study of naive and memory T cell subsets. Study results and caveats: TCR transcript changes with activation or differentiation may affect this RNA method.

This clonotype was recorded a few times. Antigen unknown. The library had UMIs added by 3' ligation of an oligonucleotide to TCR cDNA. RNA was extracted from around 2.7 ml of whole blood of healthy adults. Unsorted total RNA, about 1 to 1000 ng, was DNase treated before reverse transcription. Amplification of ligated cDNA took four PCR rounds with SP2 and nested alpha and beta constant primers. Alpha and beta constant region primers primed reverse transcription for blood and skin samples. Each CDR3 protein is one row after TCRdb ran MiXCR on the 5' RACE reads. The table lists tens of thousands of distinct CDR3 sequences, 6% to 8.5% of them singletons. The CDR3 spans 13 residues. CDR1 and CDR2 (germline): MDHEN, SYDVKM. V dropped 11 bases and J dropped 2 bases, with 13 bases sitting between them.

The J gene is TRBJ1-5, the V gene TRBV28; unclear D gene. The clonotype originates from a female donor in good health. The CDR3 bases are TGTGCCGGCCAGGTGCGGGGCAATCAGCCCCAGCATTTT. This sequence encodes CAGQVRGNQPQHF.